This TCR beta chain was documented in a study of OX40 agonist ivuxolimab in advanced cancers. Some clones are missing from TCRdb's copy, which holds only in-frame ones; the method was immunoSEQ multiplex PCR. The sample has 75,000 to 100,000 clones, around nine tenths seen once. Whole-study findings and limits: Which antigen the expanded peripheral T cells recognized is unknown.

In germline, CDR1 is LNHDA, CDR2 SQIVND (reference sequence). The CDR3 contains 14 residues. Between the trimmed V and J ends, which lost 6 bases and 0 bases, there was a span of 11 bases. Comment on this clone: Its target is unknown.

The chain has TRBV19 and TRBJ1-1; unclear D gene. The input for sequencing was CD4+ or CD8+ T cells sorted from blood, taken in a trial of the OX40 agonist ivuxolimab. This clonotype was sampled from an adult with an advanced solid tumor such as melanoma, head and neck, liver or kidney cancer. CDR3 sequence: CASSLGRMNTEAFF. In nucleotides, the CDR3 is TGTGCCAGTAGCCTAGGACGGATGAACACTGAAGCTTTCTTT.